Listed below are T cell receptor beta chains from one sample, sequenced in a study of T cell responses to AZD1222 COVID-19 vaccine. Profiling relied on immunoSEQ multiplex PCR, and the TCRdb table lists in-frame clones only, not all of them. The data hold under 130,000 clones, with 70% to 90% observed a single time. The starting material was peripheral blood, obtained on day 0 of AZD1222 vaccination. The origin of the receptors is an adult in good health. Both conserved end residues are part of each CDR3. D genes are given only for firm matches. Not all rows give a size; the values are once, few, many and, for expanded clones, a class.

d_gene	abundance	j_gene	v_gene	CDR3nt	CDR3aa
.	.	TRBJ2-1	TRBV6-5	TGTGCCAGCAGCGCTGCGGCGGGAATCGACAATGAGCAGTTCTTC	CASSAAAGIDNEQFF
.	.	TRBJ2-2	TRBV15	TGTGCCACCAGCAGAGATCGCCGCTCCGGGGAGCTGTTTTTT	CATSRDRRSGELFF
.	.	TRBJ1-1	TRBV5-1	TGCGCCAGCAGCGGGCGGGACGGGAACACTGAAGCTTTCTTT	CASSGRDGNTEAFF
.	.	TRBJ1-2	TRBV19	TGTGCCAGTACCGACAGCGTAAGGCGTGGCTACACCTTC	CASTDSVRRGYTF
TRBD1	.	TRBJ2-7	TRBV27	TGTGCCAGCAGGGACAGGGCGTTTTACTCCTACGAGCAGTACTTC	CASRDRAFYSYEQYF
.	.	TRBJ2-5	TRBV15	TGTGCCACCAGCGCTGGAGGGGAGAGAGGGACCCAGTACTTC	CATSAGGERGTQYF
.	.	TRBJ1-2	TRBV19	TGTGCCAGTAGTATCCCAGACCGAACCCGCTATGGCTACACCTTC	CASSIPDRTRYGYTF
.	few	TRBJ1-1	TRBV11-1	TGTGCCAGCAGCCCCCACGTAACAGGGTTTGACACTGAAGCTTTCTTT	CASSPHVTGFDTEAFF
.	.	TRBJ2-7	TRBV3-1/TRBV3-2	TGTGCCAGCAGCCAAGCCGGGAAGCAGTACTTC	CASSQAGKQYF
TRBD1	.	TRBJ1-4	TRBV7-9	TGTGCCAGCAGCTGGGGCGGTGGGACAGCTAATGAAAAACTGTTTTTT	CASSWGGGTANEKLFF
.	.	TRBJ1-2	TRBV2	TGTGCCAGCAGTGGGGTGGGGTTTGGCTACACCTTC	CASSGVGFGYTF
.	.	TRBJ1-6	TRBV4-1	TGCGCCAGCAGCCAAATGATTCTGGGGGATTCACCCCTCCACTTT	CASSQMILGDSPLHF
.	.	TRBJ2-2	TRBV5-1	TGCGCCAGCAGCTTGGGACAAAACACCGGGGAGCTGTTTTTT	CASSLGQNTGELFF
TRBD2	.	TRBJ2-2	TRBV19	TGTGCCAGTAGTATAGGACTAGCCTGGGAGCTGTTTTTT	CASSIGLAWELFF
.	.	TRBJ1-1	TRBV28	TGTGCCAGCGGGGGGTTCCGACATTCCCTGACGAAGGCCACTGAAGCTTTCTTT	CASGGFRHSLTKATEAFF
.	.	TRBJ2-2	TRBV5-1	TGCGCCAGCAGCTCGGAGGGACTCCAGAACACCGGGGAGCTGTTTTTT	CASSSEGLQNTGELFF
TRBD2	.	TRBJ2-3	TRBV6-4	TGTGCCAGCAGTGCCGGGGGGGCAACAGATACGCAGTATTTT	CASSAGGATDTQYF
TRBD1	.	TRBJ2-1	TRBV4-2	TGTGCCAGCAGCCAAGCGACGGTGATACAGGGGATTAATGAGCAGTTCTTC	CASSQATVIQGINEQFF
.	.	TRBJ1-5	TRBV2	TGTGCCAGCAGTGACTCGGCAGGGTATCAGCCCCAGCATTTT	CASSDSAGYQPQHF
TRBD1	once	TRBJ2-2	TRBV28	TGTGCCAGCAGTTCCCCGGGACAGGGGGCGCCTGGGTATGCCGGGGAGCTGTTTTTT	CASSSPGQGAPGYAGELFF
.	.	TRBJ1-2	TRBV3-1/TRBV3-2	TGTGCCAGCAGCCAAGTCCCATCCTATGGCTACACCTTC	CASSQVPSYGYTF
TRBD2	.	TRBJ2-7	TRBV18	TGTGCCAGCTCACCCGCGTGGGGGGGGACCGACTACGAGCAGTACTTC	CASSPAWGGTDYEQYF
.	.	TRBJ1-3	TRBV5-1	TGCGCCAGCAGCTTAACGGTCAGGGGTACTCGTGGAAACACCATATATTTT	CASSLTVRGTRGNTIYF
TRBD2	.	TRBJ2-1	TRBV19	TGTGCCAGTAGTATGTCGGGACTAGCACGCAATGAGCAGTTCTTC	CASSMSGLARNEQFF
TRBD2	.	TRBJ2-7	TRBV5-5	TGTGCCAGCAGCTTATCCAGCGGGAGCTCCTACGAGCAGTACTTC	CASSLSSGSSYEQYF
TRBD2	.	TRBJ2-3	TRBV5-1	TGCGCCAGCAGCTCCGCCTTGGCGGGGGGCACAGATACGCAGTATTTT	CASSSALAGGTDTQYF
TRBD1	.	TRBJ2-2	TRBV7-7	TGTGCTAGCAGCCTACTTGTGGCAGGGGGAACGTCCGGGGAGCTGTTTTTT	CASSLLVAGGTSGELFF
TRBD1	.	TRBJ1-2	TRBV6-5	TGTGCCAGCAGACTCGACAGGGTCGAGGGAGGTGGCTACACCTTC	CASRLDRVEGGGYTF
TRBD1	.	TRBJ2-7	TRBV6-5	TGTGCCAGCACGGAGGCACAGGGGTACGAGCAGTACTTC	CASTEAQGYEQYF
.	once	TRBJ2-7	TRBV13	TGTGCCAGCAGCTTAAGGGTCTCCTACGAGCAGTACTTC	CASSLRVSYEQYF
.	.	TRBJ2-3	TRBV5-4	TGTGCCAGCAGCCCCGACTCAGATACGCAGTATTTT	CASSPDSDTQYF
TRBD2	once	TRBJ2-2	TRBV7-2	TGTGCCAGCAGTTCCCCGACCTTGACTAGCGGGGTCACCGGGGAGCTGTTTTTT	CASSSPTLTSGVTGELFF
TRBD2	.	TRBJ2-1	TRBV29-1	TGCAGCGTTGGGACTAGCGGCAATGAGCAGTTCTTC	CSVGTSGNEQFF
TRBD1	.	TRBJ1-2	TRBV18	TGTGCCAGCTCACTTTATCACCCGGGACAGGGTGTGGATGGCTACACCTTC	CASSLYHPGQGVDGYTF
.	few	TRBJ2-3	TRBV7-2	TGTGCCAGCAGCTTTGGAATGACAACATCGAGGCAGAATACGCAGTATTTT	CASSFGMTTSRQNTQYF
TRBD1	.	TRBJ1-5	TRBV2	TGTGCCAGCAGTAGGACAGGGGACAATCAGCCCCAGCATTTT	CASSRTGDNQPQHF
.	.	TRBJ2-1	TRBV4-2	TGTGCCAGCAGCCCGGACCCCCAAGCCTCCAGTGAGCAGTTCTTC	CASSPDPQASSEQFF
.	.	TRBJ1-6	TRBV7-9	TGTGCCAGCAGCTTAGTCGGGAGGATGGGCCGGGCACCCCTCCACTTT	CASSLVGRMGRAPLHF
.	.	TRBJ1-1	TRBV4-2	TGTGCCAGCAGCCAACTTTTCGCAGGACGGGGGAACACTGAAGCTTTCTTT	CASSQLFAGRGNTEAFF
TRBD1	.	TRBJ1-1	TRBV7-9	TGTGCCAGCAGCTTAGGGTTGGACAGGGACGGAGCTGAAGCTTTCTTT	CASSLGLDRDGAEAFF
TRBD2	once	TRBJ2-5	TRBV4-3	TGCGCCAGCAGCCAAGACCGCGGGAGCGGGGAGACCCAGTACTTC	CASSQDRGSGETQYF
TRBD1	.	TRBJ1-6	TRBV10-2	TGCGCCAGCAGTGAACAGGGGAATTCACCCCTCCACTTT	CASSEQGNSPLHF
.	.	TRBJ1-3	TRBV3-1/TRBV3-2	TGTGCCAGCAGCCAAGGCCGGGGTTCTGGAAACACCATATATTTT	CASSQGRGSGNTIYF
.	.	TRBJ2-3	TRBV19	TGTGCCAGTAGGGGGGCAGATACGCAGTATTTT	CASRGADTQYF
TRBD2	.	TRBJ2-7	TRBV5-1	TGCGCCAGCAGCCCAGCGGGAGGGACCTACGAGCAGTACTTC	CASSPAGGTYEQYF
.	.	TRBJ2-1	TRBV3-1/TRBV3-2	TGTGCCAGCAGGCGAAGTAGTGGGGACAATGAGCAGTTCTTC	CASRRSSGDNEQFF
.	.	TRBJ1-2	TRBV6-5	TGTGCCAGCAGTTTCCTAGGGGGCTACACCTTC	CASSFLGGYTF
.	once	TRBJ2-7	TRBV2	TGTGCCAGCAGTGGCTACCTGGGGGATCCCCAGTACTTC	CASSGYLGDPQYF
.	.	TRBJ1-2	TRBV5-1	TGCGCCAGCAGCATAGGGGCCCCGGCTCTAGCCTATGGCTACACCTTC	CASSIGAPALAYGYTF
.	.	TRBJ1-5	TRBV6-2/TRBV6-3	TGTGCCAGCAGTTACAAGTGGAGGCAGGTGTTTAGCAATCAGCCCCAGCATTTT	CASSYKWRQVFSNQPQHF
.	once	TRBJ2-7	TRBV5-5	TGTGCCAGCCACGAGATGGGGACAACCTACGAGCAGTACTTC	CASHEMGTTYEQYF
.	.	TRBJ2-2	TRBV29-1	TGCAGCGTCGTCGGACAGACCGGGGAGCTGTTTTTT	CSVVGQTGELFF
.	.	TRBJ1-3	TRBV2	TGTGCCAGCAGTCAGGGACTCGGAGGCATATATTTT	CASSQGLGGIYF
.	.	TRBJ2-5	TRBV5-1	TGCGCCAGCAGCTTGGCGGCGGTCAAAGAGACCCAGTACTTC	CASSLAAVKETQYF
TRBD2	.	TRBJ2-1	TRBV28	TGTGCCAGCAGTTTCTCAGCGGGAGAACGGCGGGATGAGCAGTTCTTC	CASSFSAGERRDEQFF
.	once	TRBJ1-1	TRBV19	TGTGCCAGTAGTTTCGTGGGGGTGGGGACTGAAGCTTTCTTT	CASSFVGVGTEAFF